A selection of T cell receptor beta chains follows, all from one sample in a study of T-cell reconstitution after alpha-beta-depleted transplantation in children. Each CDR3 protein gets one entry after TCRdb re-called the PCR reads with MiXCR. The sample shows about a million distinct CDR3 sequences, about 29% of them seen only once. The sample here was PBMCs, mostly from graft donor cells, taken 360 days after TCRalphabeta/CD19-depleted stem cell transplant. All receptors come from a boy under two years old who had a stem cell transplant for SCID, so the T cells may come from the graft donor. CDR3s include the opening cysteine and the closing phenylalanine or tryptophan. D genes are given only for firm matches. Only some rows state a clone size, as once, few, many or a class for expanded clones.

D: -
J: TRBJ2-3
V: TRBV5-1
size: few
CDR3: CASSLGLVVGIRGTQYF

D: -
J: TRBJ2-7
V: TRBV18
size: few
CDR3: CASSRDLLSEQYF

D: -
J: TRBJ2-7
V: TRBV13
size: few
CDR3: CASSSRPVLAYYEQYF

D: TRBD1
J: TRBJ1-4
V: TRBV6-1
size: few
CDR3: CANGTGKNEKLFF

D: -
J: TRBJ2-1
V: TRBV25-1
size: -
CDR3: CASHPGGSYNEQFF

D: -
J: TRBJ2-1
V: TRBV7-2
size: once
CDR3: CASNSRRYNEQFF

D: TRBD1
J: TRBJ1-6
V: TRBV12-3/TRBV12-4
size: few
CDR3: CASSSDRAGNSPLHF

D: TRBD2
J: TRBJ2-2
V: TRBV7-2
size: -
CDR3: CASSLRLLAGGDGELFF

D: -
J: TRBJ1-1
V: TRBV5-1
size: many
CDR3: CASSLSPGGGSTEAFF

D: TRBD2
J: TRBJ2-3
V: TRBV5-1
size: -
CDR3: CASTRREGAEDTQYF

D: TRBD1
J: TRBJ2-2
V: TRBV12-3/TRBV12-4
size: -
CDR3: CASSRKPGTAARNTGELFF

D: -
J: TRBJ1-4
V: TRBV12-3/TRBV12-4
size: few
CDR3: CASVGGTGGEKLFF

D: -
J: TRBJ2-1
V: TRBV12-3/TRBV12-4
size: few
CDR3: CASTPGVAPYNEQFF

D: TRBD2
J: TRBJ2-1
V: TRBV4-2
size: few
CDR3: CASSQGEASGVADEQFF

D: -
J: TRBJ1-1
V: TRBV4-2
size: -
CDR3: CASSQDQGWTEAFF

D: TRBD2
J: TRBJ2-5
V: TRBV24-1
size: few
CDR3: CATSEAASGYQETQYF